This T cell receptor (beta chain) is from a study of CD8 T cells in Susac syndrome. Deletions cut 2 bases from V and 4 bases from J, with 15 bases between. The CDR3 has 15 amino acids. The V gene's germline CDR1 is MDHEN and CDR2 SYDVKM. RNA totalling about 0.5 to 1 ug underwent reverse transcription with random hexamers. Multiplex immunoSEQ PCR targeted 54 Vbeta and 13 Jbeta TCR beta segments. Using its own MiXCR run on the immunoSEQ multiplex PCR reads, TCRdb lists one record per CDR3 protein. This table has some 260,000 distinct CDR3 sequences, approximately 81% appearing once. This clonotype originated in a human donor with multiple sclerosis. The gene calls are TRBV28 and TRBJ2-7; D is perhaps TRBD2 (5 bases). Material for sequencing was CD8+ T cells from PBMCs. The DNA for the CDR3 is TGTGCCAGCAGTTTAGAGGGTCCCTGGAGTTACGAGCAGTACTTC. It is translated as CASSLEGPWSYEQYF.